One and the same sample provided the 20 T cell receptor beta chains below, sequenced in a study of T cell changes during pregnancy in multiple sclerosis (dated by TCRdb to between 2019 and 2020). Libraries were made using the immunoSEQ multiplex PCR assay. Not all clones reach the TCRdb copy of this immuneACCESS table, which keeps in-frame sequences only. Checked studies attribute under half of the gap to unresolved V genes and leave the rest unexplained. The sample profile shows around 67,000 clones; 85% to 90% of them were found once. The ten largest clones add up to more than 9% of the sample. Sequenced here: peripheral blood, sampled after pregnancy. The receptors originated from a female donor in good health, enrolled as a control in a pregnancy study.

The V and J genes are TRBV6-5 and TRBJ2-7, with TRBD2 as a possible D gene (5 bases). The V gene lost 0 bases and the J gene lost 7 bases, with 7 bases spanning the gap. Per the germline V gene, CDR1 is MNHEY and CDR2 is SVGAGI. The CDR3 extends over 12 amino acids. The CDR3 is CASSYSTGEQYF. Written as DNA, the CDR3 is TGTGCCAGCAGTTACTCTACGGGGGAGCAGTACTTC.

V usage is TRBV5-1 and J usage is TRBJ1-1; no firm D call. Germline-derived CDR1 and CDR2 are SGHRS and YFSETQ. The CDR3 consists of 14 residues. Trimming left V 0 bases short and J 1 base short, with 7 bases between. The CDR3 loop is CASSLARGNTEAFF. The CDR3 nucleotides are TGCGCCAGCAGCTTGGCCCGAGGGAACACTGAAGCTTTCTTT.

This chain connects TRBV9 to TRBJ2-7; a weak D match, TRBD2 (6 bases). Trimming took 0 bases from V and 5 from J, leaving 12 bases between them. CDR1 and CDR2 from the germline V gene are SGDLS and YYNGEE. CDR3 length: 14 residues. CDR3 protein: CASSVGGLSHEQYF. The CDR3 DNA reads TGTGCCAGCAGCGTAGGGGGACTTTCACACGAGCAGTACTTC.

The gene calls are TRBV5-1 and TRBJ1-2; 8 bases match TRBD1. The CDR3 consists of 13 residues. Germline V lookup: CDR1 SGHRS, CDR2 YFSETQ. Germline trimming cut 4 bases from V and 6 bases from J; bases unmatched to any gene: 5. The CDR3 DNA follows: TGCGCCAGCAGCCTACGGACAGGGAATGGCTACACCTTC. Translating it yields CASSLRTGNGYTF.

V is TRBV10-3 and J is TRBJ2-1, with no clear D. Germline V gene lookup returns CDR1 ENHRY and CDR2 SYGVKD. Trimming removed 4 bases at V and 9 bases at J, with 22 bases between. The CDR3 is 16 residues long. CDR3 sequence: CAISAAQSAAPFEQFF. The CDR3 DNA is TGTGCCATCAGTGCGGCGCAGAGCGCTGCCCCCTTTGAGCAGTTCTTC.

The chain links TRBV14 to TRBJ1-1, with D possibly matching TRBD1 (5 bases). CDR1 is SGHDN, CDR2 FVKESK, per germline. The CDR3 totals 17 residues. V was shortened by 2 bases and J by 0 bases, with 16 bases between the two germline ends. CDR3 DNA sequence: TGTGCCAGCAGCCAAAGGATACCGGGACTATTGAACACTGAAGCTTTCTTT. Translation: CASSQRIPGLLNTEAFF.

This clone was observed a few times. The chain links TRBV5-4 to TRBJ1-1; D is unresolved. CDR1 and CDR2 from the germline V gene are SGHNT and YYREEE (reference sequence). V was pared by 0 bases and J by 1 base, with 4 bases between. The CDR3 loop spans 13 amino acids. The CDR3 DNA reads as TGTGCCAGCAGCTTGGCCGGGAACACTGAAGCTTTCTTT. Its translation is CASSLAGNTEAFF.

The chain joins TRBV2 to TRBJ1-1, with TRBD1 matching over 7 bases. Germline V gives CDR1 SNHLY, CDR2 FYNNEI. The V segment lost 6 bases and the J segment 10 bases; nucleotides outside the gene matches: 14. The CDR3 has 14 residues. The chain's CDR3 is CASRPPAGGYGAFF. CDR3 coding DNA: TGTGCCAGCAGGCCCCCGGCAGGGGGATACGGAGCTTTCTTT.

V and J are TRBV12-5 and TRBJ1-1; D uncertain. Per germline, CDR1 LGHNT and CDR2 FRNRAP. The V gene lost 2 bases and the J gene lost 2 bases, with 12 bases spanning the gap. The CDR3 runs to 15 residues. The CDR3 region is CASGLNLGGNTEAFF. The DNA of the CDR3 is TGTGCTAGTGGTTTGAACCTAGGCGGAAACACTGAAGCTTTCTTT.

This chain links TRBV5-6 with TRBJ1-5; D not certain. The length of the CDR3 is 15 residues. Germline V gives CDR1 SGHDT, CDR2 YYEEEE. The V gene lost 2 bases and the J gene lost 6 bases, with 15 bases spanning the gap. In nucleotides, the CDR3 is TGTGCCAGCAGCTTTAGGTCGGGGAAGGCTCAGCCCCAGCATTTT. Translation: CASSFRSGKAQPQHF.

The chain joins TRBV5-4 to TRBJ2-1; 8 nucleotides agree with TRBD2. Germline V CDR1 and CDR2: SGHNT, YYREEE (reference sequence). This CDR3 has 15 residues. After removal of 2 bases from V and 2 bases from J, the junction contained 3 bases not matched to a gene. The CDR3 DNA reads TGTGCCAGCAGCTTAAAGCGGGAGACCTACAATGAGCAGTTCTTC. Protein sequence: CASSLKRETYNEQFF.

This clone appeared once. The J gene is TRBJ2-5, the V gene TRBV5-1; TRBD2 aligns across 10 bases. The CDR3 has 15 residues. In germline, CDR1 is SGHRS, CDR2 YFSETQ. The junction had 5 bases not matched to a gene; V was cut back by 4 bases and J by 2 bases. CDR3 in DNA: TGCGCCAGCAGCCCAGGGACTAGCGTACAAGAGACCCAGTACTTC. This translates into CASSPGTSVQETQYF.

This clone was observed a single time. The chain recombines TRBV5-6 with TRBJ2-5; perhaps TRBD2 as D (6 bases). This CDR3 spans 16 amino acids. V lost 0 bases to trimming and J lost 4 bases, with 16 bases between them. The germline gives CDR1 SGHDT, CDR2 YYEEEE. The CDR3 loop is CASSLAGQGGRETQYF. The CDR3 coding sequence is TGTGCCAGCAGCTTGGCAGGCCAGGGAGGTAGAGAGACCCAGTACTTC.

This clone was counted once. The rearrangement uses TRBV14 and TRBJ1-3, with a possible D match to TRBD1 (5 bases). This CDR3 contains 16 residues. Trimming took off 6 bases at V and 3 bases at J, with 18 bases between the two ends. Per germline, CDR1 SGHDN and CDR2 FVKESK. The CDR3 nucleotides are TGTGCCAGCAGGCCATTCACAGGAGACGATGGAAACACCATATATTTT. Its protein product is CASRPFTGDDGNTIYF.

This rearrangement joins TRBV9 to TRBJ2-7, with 10 positions matching TRBD1. In germline, CDR1 is SGDLS, CDR2 YYNGEE. This CDR3 is 15 amino acids long. J lost 1 base, V lost 4 bases, and 5 bases had no gene match. In DNA, the CDR3 is TGTGCCAGCAGCCCCCGACAGGGGGCTTCCTACGAGCAGTACTTC. Amino acid sequence: CASSPRQGASYEQYF.

The chain combines TRBV5-1 with TRBJ2-1; D might be TRBD1 (6 bases). Germline assignment: CDR1 SGHRS and CDR2 YFSETQ. The CDR3 spans 13 residues. Trimming left V 4 bases short and J 5 bases short, with 10 bases between. The CDR3 sequence is CASSGDNHNEQFF. CDR3 in DNA: TGCGCCAGCAGCGGGGACAACCACAATGAGCAGTTCTTC.

The chain has TRBV5-4 and TRBJ1-1; no clear D gene. In germline, CDR1 is SGHNT, CDR2 YYREEE (reference sequence). The V end lost 1 base, the J end lost 2 bases, and 12 bases lay between the germline ends. The CDR3 consists of 15 residues. The CDR3 sequence is CASSLLGRGNTEAFF. The CDR3 nucleotides are TGTGCCAGCAGCTTGTTAGGGCGGGGAAACACTGAAGCTTTCTTT.

The J gene is TRBJ2-7, the V gene TRBV5-5, with 9 bases identical to TRBD2. Trimming at V came to 4 bases and at J to 7 bases, leaving 15 bases not matched to a gene. Germline CDR1 SGHKS, CDR2 YYEKEE (reference sequence). CDR3 length: 16 amino acids. For the CDR3, the DNA is TGTGCCAGCAGCACTACTAGCGGGCCACCCCTAGGGGAGCAGTACTTC. It yields the protein CASSTTSGPPLGEQYF.

V gene TRBV19 combines with J gene TRBJ1-1, with unresolved D. Trimming shortened V by 3 bases and J by 8 bases, and 16 bases separated the two germline ends. The length of the CDR3 is 14 residues. Per the germline V gene, CDR1 is LNHDA and CDR2 is SQIVND (reference sequence). The CDR3 bases are TGTGCCAGTAGTATCTCCTCTCAGGCCGTAGAAGCTTTCTTT. Translating it yields CASSISSQAVEAFF.

The chain employs TRBV9 and TRBJ2-1; 12 bases fit TRBD2. The CDR3 is 15 amino acids. V lost 1 base, J lost 9 bases, and 5 bases stayed unmatched. Germline loops: CDR1 SGDLS, CDR2 YYNGEE. The CDR3 region is CASSVLAGGPIEQFF. The CDR3 bases are TGTGCCAGCAGCGTACTAGCGGGGGGGCCGATTGAGCAGTTCTTC. Based on the CDR3 plus reference TRBV9 and TRBJ2-1, the full variable domain is DSGVTQTPKHLITATGQRVTLRCSPRSGDLSVYWYQQSLDQGLQFLIQYYNGEERAKGNILERFSAQQFPDLHSELNLSSLELGDSALYFCASSVLAGGPIEQFFGPGTRLTVL.